This TCR beta chain was profiled in a study of T cell responses to AZD1222 COVID-19 vaccine (dated by TCRdb to the early 2020s). About the investigation overall: Because spike-specific TCR depth and breadth did not differ between the two schedules, AZD1222 recipients who got a second dose at roughly 4 weeks were pooled with those who got a second dose at roughly 12 weeks. Trial participants were enrolled by age into subgroups of 18-55, 56-69 and 70-plus years, and around 150, 29 and 61 TCR-sequenced participants, respectively, were included in these subgroups. A total of approximately 230 trial participants underwent TCR sequencing, of whom 207 received two doses of AZD1222 and around 26 received two doses of the MenACWY control vaccine.

Reading the label with the study, this specimen's time point is: baseline before first vaccination. The vaccinee samples were drawn from two UK trials, COV001 and COV002, one of which was a single-blind randomized controlled phase 2/3 trial testing AZD1222 (ChAdOx1 nCoV-19) in healthy adults. Trial participant PBMC samples were collected at day 0 and day 28 after the second dose for TCRbeta chain sequencing. The CDR3 sequence holds 11 residues, the cysteine and phenylalanine included. Only the CDR3 region is kept as DNA, spanning 33 bases read in frame from base 1. CDR1 and CDR2, per the germline V gene, are SQVTM and ANQGSEA. The V end loses 6 bases and the J end loses 4 bases, and a stretch of 10 bases separates them. The CDR3 regions of human TCRbeta chains were analyzed by immunosequencing. On the authors' methods: TCRs in the repertoires were compared against a reference library of SARS-CoV-2-specific TCRs that had been generated with the MIRA antigen-specificity platform. Breadth was defined as the fraction of unique TCRs that were SARS-CoV-2-associated, and depth was defined as the fraction of total T cells that were SARS-CoV-2-associated. Using the MIRA data, each spike-specific TCR was assigned both to the spike region to which the TCR was reactive and to a CD4 or CD8 class. Log10-transformed breadth and depth values were compared by one-way ANOVA with Sidak's multiple comparisons tests. The source is immuneACCESS, and TCRdb retained only in-frame sequences with V and J called. Part of the clones is not carried over; for the studies checked, unresolved V genes explain less than half of this, and the remainder is unexplained. V, J and clone size are taken as reported in that table, and D and trimming were inferred from the DNA itself. This sample lists 150,000 to 200,000 clones; 85% to 95% were detected once. 1.1% to 1.5% of the sample belongs to the ten largest clones.

A remark on this clone: The target of this receptor is not known. The record has no base qualities; no much larger clone is one base away.

Paper-wide results and their limitations: Reportedly, almost half of the unique spike-specific TCRs recognized epitopes lying outside the regions that are mutated in the B.1.351 and B.1.1.7 variants. Participants were mostly white British, with more females than males. The authors suggested clonal diversity may have been underestimated. The 56-69-year group was small, and its depth increase did not reach significance, likely because of low power. Conclusions about previously exposed vaccinees were limited because only six AZD1222 recipients were SARS-CoV-2 seropositive at baseline. Because no day 14 peak-response samples were available, repertoires were characterized only after the peak T cell response. Vaccine-associated CD4 TCRs spanned the whole spike protein, with dominant responses in regions 160-218 and 743-854. Spike-specific TCR breadth and depth rose significantly after two AZD1222 doses compared with day 0 and with MenACWY recipients.

The sequence joins TRBV29-1 to TRBJ2-7, with TRBD1 as a weak D call on 5 bases. The sample was peripheral blood, taken on day 0 of AZD1222 vaccination. The origin of this receptor is an adult in good health. The DNA sequence is TGCAGCGTGGATCAGGGTTACGAGCAGTACTTC. Protein translation: CSVDQGYEQYF.